The 18 T cell receptor beta chains listed next were all sequenced from one sample in a study of cytomegalovirus exposure and HLA in healthy donors (dated by TCRdb to the late 2010s). Libraries were built with the immunoSEQ multiplex PCR assay. The multiplex PCR relied on a mix of 60 forward primers for TCR Vbeta segments and 13 reverse primers for TCR Jbeta segments. The immuneACCESS repertoire file appears here via TCRdb, limited to in-frame rearrangements. These files lack a portion of the clones; in checked studies, under half of the deficit traces to unresolved V genes, and the cause of the others is not known. The sample data list under 150,000 clones, and approximately 85% of these were observed just once. Clones ranked in the top ten supply more than 1.5% of the sample. The sequenced sample was PBMCs. Receptors originate from a boy between 10 and 17 years old in good health and CMV-seronegative.

This rearrangement joins TRBV9 to TRBJ2-1; 12 bases are a match to TRBD2. The CDR3 extends over 19 amino acids. The J segment lost 3 bases and the V segment lost 1 base, leaving 11 bases of the junction unmatched. Germline CDR1 and CDR2: SGDLS and YYNGEE. The CDR3 region has the DNA TGTGCCAGCAGCGTAAGCCGGGGCCGGACTAGCGGGGACTACAATGAGCAGTTCTTC. It translates to CASSVSRGRTSGDYNEQFF.

The rearrangement links TRBV2 to TRBJ1-5, with TRBD1 as a possible D gene (6 bases). CDR1 and CDR2 (germline): SNHLY, FYNNEI. CDR3 length equals 14 residues. V was clipped by 1 base and J by 7 bases, with 11 bases between them. CDR3: CASSEDRVRQPQHF. The DNA of the CDR3 is TGTGCCAGCAGTGAAGACAGGGTAAGGCAGCCCCAGCATTTT. Filled out from reference TRBV2 and TRBJ1-5, the complete variable domain reads EPEVTQTPSHQVTQMGQEVILRCVPISNHLYFYWYRQILGQKVEFLVSFYNNEISEKSEIFDDQFSVERPDGSNFTLKIRSTKLEDSAMYFCASSEDRVRQPQHFGDGTRLSIL.

The chain recombines TRBV9 with TRBJ1-1; no clear D. The ends were cut back, 4 bases at V and 5 bases at J, with 15 bases in the middle. This CDR3 region has 14 residues. The V gene's germline CDR1 is SGDLS and CDR2 YYNGEE. The CDR3 sequence: CASSLHPGGTEAFF. CDR3 DNA: TGTGCCAGCAGCCTCCACCCAGGTGGAACTGAAGCTTTCTTT.

The V and J genes are TRBV15 and TRBJ1-1; TRBD1 matches at 7 bases. The V segment lost 3 bases and the J segment 2 bases; nucleotides outside the gene matches: 3. The CDR3 is 14 amino acids. Per germline, CDR1 LNHNV and CDR2 YYDKDF (reference sequence). The CDR3 DNA sequence: TGTGCCACCAGCAGGAGGGACAGAAACACTGAAGCTTTCTTT. Encoded protein: CATSRRDRNTEAFF.

J is TRBJ1-1 and V is TRBV6-6; unclear D gene. With 0 bases removed from V and 4 bases from J, the gap between germline ends came to 9 bases. CDR1 and CDR2 (germline): MNHNY, SVGAGI (reference sequence). The CDR3 totals 14 residues. This CDR3 reads CASSYSTGITEAFF. In DNA, the CDR3 is TGTGCCAGCAGTTACTCGACCGGGATCACTGAAGCTTTCTTT.

This clone occurred a few times. This chain joins TRBV5-1 and TRBJ2-2; 8 bases match TRBD1. The CDR3 extends over 16 amino acids. Germline assignment: CDR1 SGHRS and CDR2 YFSETQ. V lost 0 bases, J lost 3 bases, and 4 bases stayed unmatched. The CDR3 region has the DNA TGCGCCAGCAGCTTGGGGGGGACAGGACACACCGGGGAGCTGTTTTTT. Translation gives CASSLGGTGHTGELFF.

The chain joins TRBV2 to TRBJ2-7; 9 nucleotides line up with TRBD2. Germline V lookup: CDR1 SNHLY, CDR2 FYNNEI. The trim removed 7 bases at V and 4 bases at J, leaving 8 bases unmatched. This CDR3 has 14 amino acids. The CDR3 sequence is CASIIPSGKYEQYF. In DNA form, the CDR3 reads TGTGCCAGCATTATACCTAGCGGGAAATACGAGCAGTACTTC.

J is TRBJ2-7 and V is TRBV4-1; D perhaps matches TRBD1 (6 bases). V was cut by 5 bases and J by 1 base, with 15 bases left in between. Germline V gene lookup returns CDR1 MGHRA and CDR2 YSYEKL. The CDR3 is 15 residues long. CDR3 sequence (DNA): TGCGCCAGCAGCGCCAATCGGGACACTTCCTACGAGCAGTACTTC. Its protein product is CASSANRDTSYEQYF.

The chain combines TRBV12-2 with TRBJ1-3. TRBV12-2 is noted as a pseudogene. The CDR3 totals 15 residues. The DNA of the CDR3 is TGTGCAAGTCGCTCGAAGGGAGGGCAGGCCAACACCATATATTTT. This encodes CASRSKGGQANTIYF.

A few counts support this clone. The rearrangement links TRBV4-2 to TRBJ2-7, with a tentative D call TRBD2 (5 bases). Germline values: CDR1 LGHNA, CDR2 YNFKEQ. The CDR3 is 15 amino acids. V was shortened by 4 bases and J by 4 bases, with 17 bases between the two germline ends. CDR3 region: CASSPSTSWDYEQYF. The DNA for the CDR3 is TGTGCCAGCAGCCCTTCTACTAGTTGGGATTACGAGCAGTACTTC.

The table lists this clone with a count of one. This sequence joins TRBV19 and TRBJ2-1; D is undetermined. V was trimmed by 5 bases and J by 6 bases, leaving 11 bases between them. Germline V lookup: CDR1 LNHDA, CDR2 SQIVND (reference sequence). The CDR3 has 13 residues. CDR3 sequence (DNA): TGTGCCAGTAGTCCCAAGTCCGGCAATGAGCAGTTCTTC. Its translation: CASSPKSGNEQFF.

CDR3 bases: TGTGCCAGCAGTTCCACCCGGGACAGGACCTACGAGCAGTACTTC. Translated, it gives CASSSTRDRTYEQYF. The chain combines TRBV6-5 with TRBJ2-7; TRBD1 aligns across 8 bases. This CDR3 is 15 amino acids long. J was trimmed by 2 bases and V by 4 bases; bases with no gene match: 7. Germline V lookup: CDR1 MNHEY, CDR2 SVGAGI.

The chain couples TRBV18 to TRBJ1-5, with D possibly being TRBD1 (5 bases). The CDR3 runs to 14 residues. Trimming took off 6 bases at V and 4 bases at J, with 13 bases between the two ends. Per the germline V gene, CDR1 is KGHSH and CDR2 is LQKENI. CDR3 DNA: TGTGCCAGCTCGTCGGGGGGGGTTAATCAGCCCCAGCATTTT. It yields the protein CASSSGGVNQPQHF.

CDR3 region: CASSSTGTGNNQPQHF. The CDR3 coding sequence is TGTGCCAGCAGCTCCACCGGGACAGGGAACAATCAGCCCCAGCATTTT. V gene TRBV7-3 combines with J gene TRBJ1-5, with TRBD1 matching 9 bases. V lost 4 bases to trimming and J lost 3 bases; unmatched junction nucleotides: 7. Germline CDR1 is SGHTA and CDR2 is FQGTGA. The CDR3 loop spans 16 amino acids.

The chain carries TRBV5-4 and TRBJ1-1; 10 bases fit TRBD1. CDR1 and CDR2 from the germline V gene are SGHNT and YYREEE (reference sequence). The CDR3 has 15 residues. Trimming at V came to 3 bases and at J to 7 bases, leaving 9 bases not matched to a gene. For the CDR3, the DNA is TGTGCCAGCAGCTCGGGACAGGGGTGGTCTAATGAAGCTTTCTTT. Translation gives CASSSGQGWSNEAFF.

The chain couples TRBV4-3 to TRBJ1-5; 8 bases agree with TRBD1. The V gene end was trimmed by 1 base and the J gene end by 7 bases; junction bases not matched to a gene: 6. The CDR3 covers 15 residues. Germline CDR1 and CDR2: LGHNA and YSLEER. This chain's CDR3 is CASSQAGRGRQPQHF. The CDR3 DNA reads TGCGCCAGCAGCCAAGCCGGCAGGGGGCGGCAGCCCCAGCATTTT.

This chain uses TRBV5-4 with TRBJ2-1; weak D call: TRBD1 (6 bases). Trimming left V 4 bases short and J 2 bases short, with 13 bases between. Germline loops: CDR1 SGHNT, CDR2 YYREEE (reference sequence). The CDR3 is made up of 15 amino acids. The CDR3 DNA reads TGTGCCAGCAGCCAAGGACAGAATACCTACAATGAGCAGTTCTTC. It codes for CASSQGQNTYNEQFF.

The J gene is TRBJ2-7, the V gene TRBV15; 9 bases align to TRBD1. This CDR3 has 15 residues. Germline lookup yields CDR1 LNHNV and CDR2 YYDKDF (reference sequence). J gave up 7 bases and V 1 base, and 8 bases lay outside the gene matches. Written as DNA, the CDR3 is TGTGCCACCAGCAGAGTGGGACAGGGACGCTCGGAGCAGTACTTC. Its translation is CATSRVGQGRSEQYF.